These 14 T cell receptor beta chains share one sample of origin, sequenced in a study of response to subunit inactivated influenza vaccine. Each CDR3 protein gets one entry after TCRdb re-called the RT-PCR reads with MiXCR. The sample has under 200,000 distinct CDR3 sequences; 12% are singletons. This sample was also put to use in a study of T cells expressing NK-cell markers. Turning to that study: Production of TCR beta cDNA relied on 5'RACE template switching with UMIs.

The source material was CD8+ T cells sorted from PBMCs, sampled about 11 days after vaccination. The receptors come from a man in his fifties or sixties who received an inactivated influenza vaccine.

CDR3 coding DNA: TGTGCCAGCAGCCACGGCGGGAGCCGCACAGATACGCAGTATTTT. Its protein is CASSHGGSRTDTQYF. The chain joins TRBV7-3 to TRBJ2-3; 7 bases fit TRBD2. The CDR3 is 15 amino acids. Germline CDR1 reads SGHTA; CDR2 reads FQGTGA. The ends lost 5 bases at V and 1 base at J; junction bases unmatched: 6.

The rearrangement joins TRBV29-1 to TRBJ2-2, with 8 bases fitting TRBD1. Germline CDR1 and CDR2: SQVTM and ANQGSEA. With 0 bases clipped from V and 7 bases from J, the junction kept 7 bases outside the gene matches. This CDR3 contains 15 residues. CDR3 nucleotides: TGCAGCGTTGAAGAGGACAGGGTTAGTGGCGGGGAGCTGTTTTTT. This codes for CSVEEDRVSGGELFF.

This clonotype has just a few counts. The chain is built from TRBV12-3 or TRBV12-4 and TRBJ2-5; TRBD2 aligns across 7 bases. The CDR3 loop spans 16 amino acids. The ends lost 6 bases at V and 3 bases at J; junction bases unmatched: 13. The CDR3 loop is CASSPLPSAGEETQYF. DNA for the CDR3: TGTGCCAGCAGCCCCCTCCCTTCCGCGGGGGAAGAGACCCAGTACTTC.

The CDR3: CASSFLLAGGIQYF. The CDR3, as DNA: TGTGCCAGCAGTTTCTTACTAGCGGGAGGAATTCAGTACTTC. V is TRBV28 and J is TRBJ2-4; 12 positions agree with TRBD2. After removal of 3 bases from V and 10 bases from J, the junction contained 4 bases not matched to a gene. Germline loops: CDR1 MDHEN, CDR2 SYDVKM. CDR3 length equals 14 residues.

This chain uses TRBV28 with TRBJ2-5, with TRBD2 matching 13 bases. There are 16 residues in the CDR3. V dropped 10 bases and J dropped 5; count of bases not matched to a gene: 13. Germline CDR1 MDHEN, CDR2 SYDVKM. CDR3 protein: CATRKGLAGKVETQYF. The CDR3 DNA follows: TGTGCCACAAGGAAGGGACTAGCGGGAAAAGTGGAGACCCAGTACTTC.

V is TRBV7-8 and J is TRBJ2-7; TRBD2 matches 12 bases. Per germline, CDR1 SGHVS and CDR2 FQNEAQ. The CDR3 totals 17 residues. V lost 0 bases to trimming and J lost 4 bases; unmatched junction nucleotides: 7. The CDR3 sequence: CASSLAHGLAGPYEQYF. The CDR3 DNA reads as TGTGCCAGCAGCTTAGCCCATGGACTAGCGGGACCGTACGAGCAGTACTTC. The entire variable domain, with the rest obtained from reference TRBV7-8 and TRBJ2-7, is as follows: GAGVSQSPRYKVAKRGQDVALRCDPISGHVSLFWYQQALGQGPEFLTYFQNEAQLDKSGLPSDRFFAERPEGSVSTLKIQRTQQEDSAVYLCASSLAHGLAGPYEQYFGPGTRLTVT.

This clonotype was seen only a few times. The chain recombines TRBV28 with TRBJ2-7; TRBD2 agrees at 9 bases. The CDR3 consists of 16 residues. J gave up 4 bases and V 3 bases, and 10 bases lay outside the gene matches. Germline CDR1 reads MDHEN; CDR2 reads SYDVKM. The CDR3 is CASSFLHFSGSYEQYF. The CDR3 DNA sequence: TGTGCCAGCAGTTTTCTTCATTTTAGCGGGAGTTACGAGCAGTACTTC.

This clonotype was detected ten times or more. The rearrangement links TRBV20-1 to TRBJ1-3; 7 nucleotides agree with TRBD1. Germline V gene data show CDR1 as DFQATT and CDR2 as SNEGSKA (reference sequence). V trimming: 5 bases; J trimming: 0 bases; junction bases outside the gene matches: 1. The CDR3 length is 13 residues. The CDR3 bases are TGCAGTGCTTGGGACAGCTCTGGAAACACCATATATTTT. This sequence encodes CSAWDSSGNTIYF.

This chain connects TRBV10-3 to TRBJ2-6; TRBD1 aligns across 9 bases. V shed 0 bases and J 4 bases; nucleotides not matched to a gene: 10. Germline V lookup: CDR1 ENHRY, CDR2 SYGVKD. This CDR3 comprises 19 residues. The CDR3 nucleotides read TGTGCCATCAGTGAGTCGTTAACAGGGGGCGAATCCGGGGCCAACGTCCTGACTTTC. Its protein is CAISESLTGGESGANVLTF.

V gene TRBV5-6 combines with J gene TRBJ1-1; no firm D call. V was clipped by 4 bases and J by 0 bases, with 16 bases between them. This CDR3 is 16 amino acids long. Per germline, CDR1 SGHDT and CDR2 YYEEEE. The CDR3 coding sequence is TGTGCCAGCAGCCCGGATGGAACCACCCTGAACACTGAAGCTTTCTTT. This sequence encodes CASSPDGTTLNTEAFF.

This clonotype was counted between two and nine times. The chain links TRBV28 to TRBJ1-1; unclear D gene. The CDR3 contains 13 residues. V lost 4 bases, J lost 1 base, and 7 bases lay in between. Germline lookup yields CDR1 MDHEN and CDR2 SYDVKM. The CDR3 region has the DNA TGTGCCAGCAGTTCCGCAGCGAACACTGAAGCTTTCTTT. Translated: CASSSAANTEAFF.

The chain links TRBV6-4 to TRBJ2-1; 9 nucleotides align to TRBD1. The germline V gene encodes CDR1 MRHNA and CDR2 SNTAGT. The CDR3 is made up of 16 amino acids. V shed 6 bases, J shed 2 bases, and the junction held 8 bases outside the gene matches. This CDR3 reads CASRLTGGDAYNEQFF. The CDR3 bases are TGTGCCAGCAGATTGACAGGGGGTGATGCCTACAATGAGCAGTTCTTC.

This clonotype was seen a few times. J is TRBJ1-5 and V is TRBV6-6; D is unresolved. The CDR3 spans 13 residues. Germline CDR1 MNHNY, CDR2 SVGAGI (reference sequence). The germline V and J ends were trimmed by 0 bases and 9 bases, with 9 bases remaining between them. The CDR3: CASSYSSGPPQHF. Here the CDR3 DNA reads TGTGCCAGCAGTTACTCTTCCGGTCCGCCCCAGCATTTT.

A few counts support this clonotype. The chain carries TRBV2 and TRBJ2-7, with 10 bases identical to TRBD1. Germline CDR1 SNHLY, CDR2 FYNNEI. The CDR3 is made up of 14 amino acids. V dropped 0 bases and J dropped 5; count of bases not matched to a gene: 1. The CDR3 spells CASSEAGQGDEQYF. The CDR3 nucleotides read TGTGCCAGCAGTGAAGCAGGACAGGGGGACGAGCAGTACTTC. Drawing the rest from reference TRBV2 and TRBJ2-7, the complete variable domain is EPEVTQTPSHQVTQMGQEVILRCVPISNHLYFYWYRQILGQKVEFLVSFYNNEISEKSEIFDDQFSVERPDGSNFTLKIRSTKLEDSAMYFCASSEAGQGDEQYFGPGTRLTVT.